This T cell receptor (beta chain) was recovered during a study of beta chain features in type 1 diabetes. Study information: Across all samples, fewer than 140 million sorted cells were examined.

Based on CD45RO/CCR7/CD25/CD127/CD95/CD27, CD4+ regulatory, stem cell-like memory, naive and central memory cells were sorted. As for this clone: Its target is not known.

Reverse transcription of all isolated RNA meant that expressed TCRB transcripts were sequenced. Generated by immunoSEQ multiplex PCR, the TCRdb table keeps only in-frame clones and is missing some. The sample has about 930,000 clones; 15% to 20% are singletons. Overall study findings and caveats: PCR might show a preference for shorter templates, equally across patients and controls.

This TCR came from a woman aged 18-29 years in good health. The sequenced material came from naive CD4+ T cells from blood.

This chain's CDR3 is CASRPGTSTGELFF. Written as DNA, the CDR3 is TGCGCCAGCAGACCGGGGACATCGACCGGGGAGCTGTTTTTT. The chain uses TRBV10-1 and TRBJ2-2, with a weak D call TRBD1 (6 bases). The CDR3 is made up of 14 amino acids. Trimming took 6 bases from V and 5 from J, leaving 13 bases between them. Germline V CDR1 and CDR2: WNHNN, SYGVQD (reference sequence).